This T cell receptor (beta chain) was identified during a study of blood T cells in healthy people across ages. Trimming took 5 bases from V and 3 from J, leaving 13 bases between them. CDR1 is MNHEY and CDR2 is SMNVEV in the germline V gene (reference sequence). This CDR3 is 14 amino acids long. Alongside a J-beta primer mix, a sample-barcoded 5' primer served in a second PCR lasting about 6 to 12 cycles. Each CDR3 protein is one row after TCRdb ran MiXCR on the 5' RACE reads. The sample holds hundreds of thousands of distinct CDR3 sequences, approximately 40% seen once. Isolating PBMCs gave at least 6 million of these cells per sample.

This chain joins TRBV27 and TRBJ1-2, with D possibly matching TRBD1 (5 bases). This TCR was recovered from a man of 80 years or more in good health. Sample: blood. The CDR3 is CASSLIQGDYGYTF. CDR3 DNA: TGTGCCAGCAGTCTGATCCAGGGTGACTATGGCTACACCTTC.